This entry describes one T cell receptor beta chain. V dropped 5 bases and J dropped 1 base, with 12 bases sitting between them. This CDR3 is 14 amino acids long. The V gene's germline CDR1 is SGDLS and CDR2 YYNGEE. The data are from a study of blood T cell repertoires in COVID-19. Study details: T cells, B-cell-depleted T cells, or PBMCs supplied cDNA or gDNA.

Profiled with immunoSEQ multiplex PCR; TCRdb holds only in-frame clones, not every one. The sample yields under 30,000 clones, around 80% seen once. The V call is TRBV9, the J call TRBJ1-2, with D possibly matching TRBD1 (6 bases). The sequenced material came from peripheral blood. The TCR was taken from a woman in her 70s with acute or convalescent COVID-19. This CDR3 reads CASSPRGYNYGYTF. The CDR3 DNA reads as TGTGCCAGCAGTCCCAGGGGATATAACTATGGCTACACCTTC.